The clone carrying this T cell receptor beta chain was recorded only once. The data are from a study of cytomegalovirus exposure and HLA in healthy donors. PCR involved 60 Vbeta and 13 Jbeta primers. Method: immunoSEQ multiplex PCR; TCRdb's copy keeps in-frame clones and lacks some. The data contain roughly 180,000 clones, roughly 88% of them singletons. This CDR3 comprises 14 residues. Germline CDR1 reads MNHEY; CDR2 reads SMNVEV (reference sequence). V lost 2 bases to trimming and J lost 0 bases, with 8 bases between them. The source of this sequence is a man between 18 and 29 years old in good health and CMV-seropositive. The sample comprised PBMCs. This sequence joins TRBV27 and TRBJ2-7; no clear D. The CDR3 sequence: CASSLRPGSYEQYF. CDR3 DNA sequence: TGTGCCAGCAGTTTACGTCCAGGCTCCTACGAGCAGTACTTC.